These T cell receptor beta chains were read from a single sample in a study of cytotoxic CD8 clonotypes in ibrutinib-treated CLL. Libraries were prepared by immunoSEQ multiplex PCR; TCRdb keeps only in-frame clonotypes and omits some of them. The sample contains roughly 250,000 clones, roughly 70% of which appear only once. Sample: PBMCs, taken after 24 months of ibrutinib treatment. All receptors derive from a human donor with chronic lymphocytic leukemia. The CDR3 runs from the conserved cysteine through the conserved F or W. The D gene is left open where the match is weak. Size is omitted from some rows. Given values are once, few, many or a class for expanded clones.

>TRBJ1-2|few|TRBD1|TRBV5-1
CASNSDRGGYTF
TGCGCCAGCAACAGTGACAGGGGTGGCTACACCTTC
>TRBJ2-7|.|TRBD2|TRBV27
CASNQEREDEQYF
TGTGCCAGCAACCAGGAGCGGGAAGACGAGCAGTACTTC
>TRBJ2-2|.|TRBD2|TRBV28
CASSLTPSGTSGRLVGELFF
TGTGCCAGCAGTTTAACCCCCTCCGGGACTAGCGGGAGATTGGTCGGGGAGCTGTTTTTT
>TRBJ2-7|.|TRBD2|TRBV6-6
CASSYLAGEYEQYF
TGTGCCAGCAGTTACCTAGCGGGAGAATACGAGCAGTACTTC
>TRBJ2-5|.|.|TRBV5-1
CASSYRVQQETQYF
TGCGCCAGCAGCTACAGGGTTCAACAAGAGACCCAGTACTTC
>TRBJ2-7|.|TRBD2|TRBV7-9
CASSLGLAGSEQYF
TGTGCCAGCAGCTTGGGGCTAGCGGGAAGTGAGCAGTACTTC
>TRBJ2-6|.|.|TRBV6-5
CASSLGHLSGANVLTF
TGTGCCAGCAGTTTGGGACATCTCTCTGGGGCCAACGTCCTGACTTTC
>TRBJ2-3|once|.|TRBV14
CASSQDLIMPTDTQYF
TGTGCCAGCAGCCAAGATTTAATAATGCCCACAGATACGCAGTATTTT
>TRBJ2-7|.|.|TRBV28
CASSFGFREQYF
TGTGCCAGCAGTTTCGGGTTTCGCGAGCAGTACTTC
>TRBJ1-5|.|.|TRBV20-1
CSAWPPQHF
TGCAGTGCTTGGCCGCCCCAGCATTTT
>TRBJ2-1|once|.|TRBV9
CASSAREPGEQFF
TGTGCCAGCAGCGCTAGGGAGCCGGGTGAGCAGTTCTTC
>TRBJ2-7|.|.|TRBV5-1
CASSWVGEARTYEQYF
TGCGCCAGCAGCTGGGTTGGGGAAGCGCGTACCTACGAGCAGTACTTC
>TRBJ2-5|.|.|TRBV19
CASSQGKETQYF
TGTGCCAGCTCCCAGGGGAAAGAGACCCAGTACTTC
>TRBJ1-5|.|TRBD1|TRBV28
CASSPMDRDNQPQHF
TGTGCCAGCAGTCCTATGGACAGGGACAATCAGCCCCAGCATTTT
>TRBJ1-2|.|.|TRBV6-6
CASTNPTNYGYTF
TGTGCCAGCACCAACCCCACTAACTATGGCTACACCTTC
>TRBJ1-5|.|.|TRBV28
CASSLVGGASNQPQHF
TGTGCCAGCAGTCTAGTGGGGGGAGCTAGCAATCAGCCCCAGCATTTT